Presented here are 15 T cell receptor beta chains from one specimen sequenced in a study of T cell clonality in common variable immunodeficiency. The protocol was immunoSEQ multiplex PCR, while the TCRdb copy is restricted to in-frame clones and leaves out a portion. The sample has roughly 70,000 clones, none seen only once. Sequenced: peripheral blood mononuclear cells. All receptors derive from a person aged 18 to 75 in good health.

There are many counts of this clone. The sequenced fragment ends 3 residues before the CDR3 boundary, so the rest is inferred from the germline J gene. The chain carries TRBV6-2 or TRBV6-3 and TRBJ1-5; TRBD1 might be the D (6 bases). The CDR3 covers 15 residues. V lost 5 bases to trimming and J lost 4 bases, with 15 bases between them. Per germline, CDR1 MNHEY and CDR2 SVGEGT. Incomplete CDR3 DNA: TGTGCCAGCAGTCCACAGGGCCGAAGGAATCAGCCC. It is translated as CASSPQGRRNQP. The full CDR3 reads CASSPQGRRNQPQHF.

This clone was seen ten or more times. The DNA ends 3 residues before the CDR3 does, and the rest of the CDR3 is filled in from the germline J gene. The genes are TRBV11-2 and TRBJ2-5; D might be TRBD1 (6 bases). This CDR3 contains 12 residues. Trimming removed 9 bases from V and 5 bases from J, with 13 bases in between. Germline CDR1 SGHAT, CDR2 FQNNGV. CDR3 bases read: TGTGCCAGTGAGGGGGTAAGGGAGACC. Translated, it gives CASEGVRET. The whole CDR3 protein reads CASEGVRETQYF.

This clone has a count of ten or more. The CDR3 end lies 3 residues beyond the end of the read and is filled in from the germline J gene. The chain has TRBV2 and TRBJ2-5; 7 bases are a match to TRBD1. The CDR3 covers 14 residues. Germline V gene data show CDR1 as SNHLY and CDR2 as FYNNEI. J gave up 5 bases and V 9 bases, and 12 bases lay outside the gene matches. The CDR3 reads CARRVAGGLETQYF. The part of the CDR3 DNA that was read is TGTGCCAGGCGAGTTGCAGGGGGTTTGGAGACC.

A few counts support this clone. The read terminates 3 residues before the CDR3 end, so the remaining end is supplied by the germline J gene. The V and J genes are TRBV2 and TRBJ2-3, with D tentatively TRBD1 (6 bases). Trimming shortened V by 8 bases and J by 7 bases, and 22 bases separated the two germline ends. Germline CDR1 SNHLY, CDR2 FYNNEI. The CDR3 has 15 residues. This CDR3 is CASQPRGGPLYTQYF. The DNA read from the CDR3 is TGTGCCAGCCAACCGAGAGGGGGTCCTTTATATACG.

This clone was recorded many times. The CDR3 is cut off 3 residues early in the read; its end comes from the germline J gene. This rearrangement joins TRBV4-1 to TRBJ1-6; 8 bases line up with TRBD1. J gave up 9 bases and V 3 bases, and 10 bases lay outside the gene matches. Looked up from germline, CDR1 is MGHRA and CDR2 is YSYEKL. There are 16 residues in the CDR3. The CDR3 is CASSQLDRVIGSPLHF. The part of the CDR3 DNA that was read is TGCGCCAGCAGCCAGCTGGACAGGGTTATCGGTTCACCC.

The table lists this clone with many counts. The read terminates 3 residues ahead of where the CDR3 ends, so the germline J gene completes it. The chain uses TRBV30 and TRBJ1-3, with D unclear. CDR3 length: 15 residues. V was clipped by 1 base and J by 1 base, with 11 bases between them. Germline V gives CDR1 GTSNPN, CDR2 SVGIG (reference sequence). The part of the CDR3 DNA that was read is TGTGCCTGGAGTGGGTACGGAGCGTCTGGAAACACC. Translating gives CAWSGYGASGNT. The full CDR3 protein is CAWSGYGASGNTIYF.

This clone has at least ten counts. The read ends 3 residues shy of where the CDR3 ends; the end is completed using the germline J gene. The V gene is TRBV15, the J gene TRBJ1-2, with TRBD1 identical over 8 bases. This CDR3 spans 14 amino acids. Germline trimming cut 2 bases from V and 3 bases from J; bases unmatched to any gene: 2. The germline V gene has CDR1 LNHNV and CDR2 YYDKDF (reference sequence). The CDR3 here is CATSRQTGDYGYTF. CDR3 DNA (partial): TGTGCCACCAGCAGACAGACAGGGGACTATGGC.

This clone was detected ten times or more. The DNA ends 3 residues before the CDR3 does, and the rest of the CDR3 is filled in from the germline J gene. The rearrangement joins TRBV5-1 to TRBJ2-7; no reliable D call. Per germline, CDR1 SGHRS and CDR2 YFSETQ. The CDR3 has 13 residues. V was shortened by 0 bases and J by 2 bases, with 6 bases between the two germline ends. CDR3 DNA, as far as it was read: TGCGCCAGCAGCTTGGACAGCACCTACGAG. Residues: CASSLDSTYE. The full CDR3 protein is CASSLDSTYEQYF.

This clone was counted ten times or more. CDR3 sequence: CSATQARGETQYF. The CDR3 DNA, read in part, is TGCAGTGCTACACAGGCTAGGGGGGAGACC. The chain employs TRBV20-1 and TRBJ2-5; tentatively, D is TRBD1 (6 bases). The read finishes 3 residues shy of the CDR3 end, and the germline J gene is used to complete it. Trimming cost V 4 bases and J 5 bases, with 14 bases left between them. CDR1 is DFQATT, CDR2 SNEGSKA, per germline (reference sequence). The CDR3 totals 13 residues.

This clone has at least ten counts. Read coverage stops 3 residues before the CDR3 terminus; the germline J gene supplies the remainder. The V and J genes are TRBV10-3 and TRBJ1-3; 8 bases map to TRBD1. J was trimmed by 2 bases and V by 9 bases; bases with no gene match: 6. The CDR3 contains 14 residues. Germline CDR1 ENHRY, CDR2 SYGVKD. CDR3 loop: CAIRQGSTGNTIYF. Incomplete CDR3 DNA: TGTGCCATAAGACAGGGGAGCACTGGAAACACC.

Many counts were recorded for this clone. The read ends 3 residues before the CDR3 terminus; that terminus is restored from the germline J gene. The rearrangement joins TRBV7-7 to TRBJ2-2; TRBD2 matches at 13 bases. CDR1 is SSHAT and CDR2 is FNYEAQ in the germline V gene (reference sequence). The CDR3 consists of 15 residues. V shed 5 bases and J 6 bases; nucleotides not matched to a gene: 3. The CDR3 bases that were read are TGTGCCAGCAGCCCAGGGACTAGCGGGGCCGGGGAG. This sequence encodes CASSPGTSGAGE. In full, the CDR3 reads CASSPGTSGAGELFF.

This clone was counted at least ten times. The sequenced fragment ends 3 residues before the CDR3 boundary, so the rest is inferred from the germline J gene. This chain joins TRBV29-1 and TRBJ2-2; 7 nucleotides align to TRBD2. Germline loops: CDR1 SQVTM, CDR2 ANQGSEA. With V trimmed by 0 bases and J by 4 bases, 2 bases remained unmatched. This CDR3 has 14 residues. Here the CDR3 reads CSVEEGGSTGELFF. The CDR3 DNA, read in part, is TGCAGCGTTGAAGAGGGGGGGAGCACCGGGGAG.

This clone was detected ten times or more. Sequencing ends 3 residues short of the CDR3 end; the germline J gene provides the rest. This chain joins TRBV18 and TRBJ1-1, with D possibly being TRBD1 (5 bases). The germline V gene has CDR1 KGHSH and CDR2 LQKENI. There are 16 residues in the CDR3. Trimming removed 6 bases at V and 0 bases at J, with 17 bases between. The CDR3 protein is CASSLSRAVMNTEAFF. The sequenced CDR3 bases are TGTGCCAGCTCGCTCTCCAGGGCCGTCATGAACACTGAA. Supplemented by reference TRBV18 and TRBJ1-1, the full variable domain reads NAGVMQNPRHLVRRRGQEARLRCSPMKGHSHVYWYRQLPEEGLKFMVYLQKENIIDESGMPKERFSAEFPKEGPSILRIQQVVRGDSAAYFCASSLSRAVMNTEAFFGQGTRLTVV.

Many counts were recorded for this clone. CDR3 DNA (partial): TGTGCCAGCAGTGAAGCCGGGACAGGGAATTCACCC. This codes for CASSEAGTGNSP. Given in full, the CDR3 is CASSEAGTGNSPLHF. The chain employs TRBV2 and TRBJ1-6; 9 positions match TRBD1. The missing CDR3 end, 3 residues past where the read stops, is filled in from the germline J gene. CDR1 and CDR2 from the germline V gene are SNHLY and FYNNEI. CDR3 size: 15 residues. V was clipped by 0 bases and J by 7 bases; unmatched bases: 1.

This clone was observed at least ten times. Read data end 3 residues before the CDR3 end; the end is taken from the germline J gene. This chain links TRBV7-2 with TRBJ1-2, with TRBD1 identical over 10 bases. The V segment lost 3 bases and the J segment 6 bases; nucleotides outside the gene matches: 4. The CDR3 spans 14 residues. The germline V gene has CDR1 SGHTA and CDR2 FQGNSA. The sequenced part of the CDR3 DNA is TGTGCCAGCAGCTTCGGGACAGGGGCGGATGGC. It specifies CASSFGTGADG. From start to end, the CDR3 is CASSFGTGADGYTF.